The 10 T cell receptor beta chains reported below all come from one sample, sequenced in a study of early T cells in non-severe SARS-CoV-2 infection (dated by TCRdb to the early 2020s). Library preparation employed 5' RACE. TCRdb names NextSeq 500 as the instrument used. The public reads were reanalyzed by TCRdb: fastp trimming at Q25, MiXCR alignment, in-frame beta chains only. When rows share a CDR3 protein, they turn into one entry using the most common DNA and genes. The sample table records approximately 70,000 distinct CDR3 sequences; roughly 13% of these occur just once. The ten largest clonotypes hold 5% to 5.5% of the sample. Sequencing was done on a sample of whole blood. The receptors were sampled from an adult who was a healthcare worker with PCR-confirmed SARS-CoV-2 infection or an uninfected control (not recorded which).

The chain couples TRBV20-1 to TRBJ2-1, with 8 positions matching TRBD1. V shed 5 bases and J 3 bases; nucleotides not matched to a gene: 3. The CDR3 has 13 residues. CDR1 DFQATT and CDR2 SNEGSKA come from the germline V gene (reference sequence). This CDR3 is CSADGQGYNEQFF. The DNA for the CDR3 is TGCAGTGCTGACGGACAGGGCTACAATGAGCAGTTCTTC.

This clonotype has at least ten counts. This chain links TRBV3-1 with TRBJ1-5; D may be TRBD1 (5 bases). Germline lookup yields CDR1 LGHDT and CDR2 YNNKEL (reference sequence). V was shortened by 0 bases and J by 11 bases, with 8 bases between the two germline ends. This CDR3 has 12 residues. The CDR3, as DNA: TGTGCCAGCAGCCAAGAGAGGGGAGCCCAGCATTTT. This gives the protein CASSQERGAQHF.

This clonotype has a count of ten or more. The CDR3 nucleotides are TGTGCCAGTGCAGGGGGCGGACATGAAAAACTGTTTTTT. Encoded protein: CASAGGGHEKLFF. The chain links TRBV19 to TRBJ1-4, with 8 bases lining up with TRBD1. CDR3 length equals 13 residues. J gave up 6 bases and V 8 bases, and 5 bases lay outside the gene matches. From germline, CDR1 is LNHDA and CDR2 SQIVND (reference sequence).

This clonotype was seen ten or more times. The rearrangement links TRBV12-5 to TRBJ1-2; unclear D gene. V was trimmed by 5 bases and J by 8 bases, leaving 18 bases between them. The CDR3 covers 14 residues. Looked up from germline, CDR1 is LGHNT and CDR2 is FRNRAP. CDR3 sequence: CASGLSGPAGGYTF. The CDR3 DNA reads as TGTGCTAGTGGTCTATCCGGACCGGCAGGCGGCTACACCTTC.

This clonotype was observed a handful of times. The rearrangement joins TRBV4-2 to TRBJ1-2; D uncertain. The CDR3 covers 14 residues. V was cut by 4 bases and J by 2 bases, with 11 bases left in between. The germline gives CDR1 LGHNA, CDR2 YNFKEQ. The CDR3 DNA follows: TGTGCCAGCAGCCCCTTTAGGGAGAACTATGGCTACACCTTC. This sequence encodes CASSPFRENYGYTF.

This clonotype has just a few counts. CDR3 sequence reads: CGYSTDTQYF. For the CDR3, the DNA is TGCGGATACAGCACAGATACGCAGTATTTT. The chain recombines TRBV29-1 with TRBJ2-3; D is ambiguous. CDR1 is SQVTM and CDR2 is ANQGSEA in the germline V gene. This CDR3 has 10 residues.

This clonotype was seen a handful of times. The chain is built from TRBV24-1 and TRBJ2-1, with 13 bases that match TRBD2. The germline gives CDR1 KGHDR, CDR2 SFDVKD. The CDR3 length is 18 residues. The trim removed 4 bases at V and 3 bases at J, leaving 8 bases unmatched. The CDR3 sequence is CATSDLRTSGRNYNEQFF. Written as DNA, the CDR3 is TGTGCCACCAGTGACCTGAGGACTAGCGGGAGAAACTACAATGAGCAGTTCTTC.

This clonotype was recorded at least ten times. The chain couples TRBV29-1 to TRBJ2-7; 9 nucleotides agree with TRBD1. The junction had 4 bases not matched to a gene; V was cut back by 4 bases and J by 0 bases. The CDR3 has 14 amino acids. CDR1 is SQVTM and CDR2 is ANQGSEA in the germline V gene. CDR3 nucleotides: TGCAGCGTTGGGGGACAGGGACCCTCCTACGAGCAGTACTTC. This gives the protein CSVGGQGPSYEQYF.

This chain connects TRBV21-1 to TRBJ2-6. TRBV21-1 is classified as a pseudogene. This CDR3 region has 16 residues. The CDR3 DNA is TGTGCCAGCAGCAAATCAGAGTCCTCTGGGGCCAACGTCCTGACTTTC. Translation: CASSKSESSGANVLTF.

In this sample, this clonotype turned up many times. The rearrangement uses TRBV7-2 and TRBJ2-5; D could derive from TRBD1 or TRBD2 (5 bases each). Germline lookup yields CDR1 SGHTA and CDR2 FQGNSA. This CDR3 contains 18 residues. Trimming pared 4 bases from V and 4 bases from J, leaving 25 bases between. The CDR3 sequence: CASSSAGLEGRWGETQYF. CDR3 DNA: TGTGCCAGCAGCTCCGCTGGGCTTGAGGGGCGTTGGGGAGAGACCCAGTACTTC. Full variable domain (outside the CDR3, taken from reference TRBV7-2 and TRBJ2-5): GAGVSQSPSNKVTEKGKDVELRCDPISGHTALYWYRQSLGQGLEFLIYFQGNSAPDKSGLPSDRFSAERTGGSVSTLTIQRTQQEDSAVYLCASSSAGLEGRWGETQYFGPGTRLLVL.